The 22 T cell receptor beta chains listed next were all sequenced from one sample in a study of blood T cell repertoires in COVID-19. The table came from immunoSEQ multiplex PCR; TCRdb's copy has only in-frame clones and leaves some out. The sample contains 100,000 to 150,000 clones, 85% of which appear only once. Sequences were obtained from peripheral blood. The receptors shown here come from a woman older than 75 with COVID-19, enrolled during active disease.

The rearrangement uses TRBV24-1 and TRBJ2-3; 7 nucleotides match TRBD2. The CDR3 totals 13 residues. Trimming at V came to 4 bases and at J to 4 bases, leaving 1 base not matched to a gene. Looked up from germline, CDR1 is KGHDR and CDR2 is SFDVKD. The CDR3 here is CATSEAGSDTQYF. The DNA for the CDR3 is TGTGCCACCAGTGAAGCGGGATCAGATACGCAGTATTTT.

This clone was seen a few times. This rearrangement joins TRBV6-1 to TRBJ2-3, with D possibly matching TRBD2 (6 bases). Germline V gene sequence: CDR1 MNHNS, CDR2 SASEGT. The CDR3 spans 14 residues. Deletions cut 1 base from V and 4 bases from J, with 9 bases between. Written as DNA, the CDR3 is TGTGCCAGCAGTGAAGGGGGGGATGCAGATACGCAGTATTTT. Its protein is CASSEGGDADTQYF.

This clone was detected only a few times. The rearrangement links TRBV3-1 (or the pseudogene TRBV3-2) to TRBJ2-6, with TRBD2 identical over 13 bases. The germline gives CDR1 LGHDT, CDR2 YNNKEL (reference sequence). Losses at the gene ends were 0 bases for V and 6 bases for J; bases not matched to a gene: 8. The CDR3 is made up of 19 amino acids. CDR3 region: CASSQDGLAGASVANVLTF. DNA for the CDR3: TGTGCCAGCAGCCAAGACGGACTAGCGGGAGCGAGTGTGGCCAACGTCCTGACTTTC.

V is TRBV18 and J is TRBJ2-1, with D possibly matching TRBD2 (6 bases). V shed 6 bases and J shed 4 bases, with 25 bases lying between them. Germline loops: CDR1 KGHSH, CDR2 LQKENI. CDR3 size: 18 residues. The CDR3 DNA sequence: TGTGCCAGCTCGCACGGATCTCTCCGGGAGCCGGGTTACAATGAGCAGTTCTTC. It is translated as CASSHGSLREPGYNEQFF.

CDR3 nucleotide sequence: TGTGCCCCAGGCCCCGGTGGACTAGCGGGTTCAACCACCTACGAGCAGTACTTC. Amino acids: CAPGPGGLAGSTTYEQYF. The rearrangement uses TRBV7-6 and TRBJ2-7; 11 bases fit TRBD2. Germline V CDR1 and CDR2: SGHVS, FNYEAQ. The trim removed 11 bases at V and 2 bases at J, leaving 20 bases unmatched. This CDR3 has 18 amino acids.

This clone has more than one count but fewer than ten. The chain recombines TRBV5-1 with TRBJ2-4; no clear D gene. V lost 4 bases, J lost 0 bases, and 8 bases lay in between. Germline V gene lookup returns CDR1 SGHRS and CDR2 YFSETQ. CDR3 length: 14 residues. The CDR3 region is CASSDGRAKNIQYF. DNA of the CDR3: TGCGCCAGCAGCGATGGCAGAGCCAAAAACATTCAGTACTTC.

V gene TRBV7-8 combines with J gene TRBJ1-3; no firm D call. This CDR3 contains 15 residues. The germline V and J ends were trimmed by 0 bases and 0 bases, with 6 bases remaining between them. Germline V gene data show CDR1 as SGHVS and CDR2 as FQNEAQ. Written as DNA, the CDR3 is TGTGCCAGCAGCTTAGCCGGTTACTCTGGAAACACCATATATTTT. It is translated as CASSLAGYSGNTIYF.

This chain uses TRBV28 with TRBJ2-7; TRBD1 agrees at 8 bases. There are 15 residues in the CDR3. The germline CDR1 and CDR2 sequences are MDHEN and SYDVKM. V dropped 6 bases and J dropped 2; count of bases not matched to a gene: 9. CDR3 sequence (DNA): TGTGCCAGCAGCAAAGGACAGGGTCTGACCTACGAGCAGTACTTC. Residues: CASSKGQGLTYEQYF. The variable domain in full, completed from reference TRBV28 and TRBJ2-7, reads DVKVTQSSRYLVKRTGEKVFLECVQDMDHENMFWYRQDPGLGLRLIYFSYDVKMKEKGDIPEGYSVSREKKERFSLILESASTNQTSMYLCASSKGQGLTYEQYFGPGTRLTVT.

This chain joins TRBV18 and TRBJ2-2; 7 bases match TRBD1. The CDR3 is 17 amino acids. Germline CDR1 reads KGHSH; CDR2 reads LQKENI. Trimming took 1 base from V and 2 from J; bases not matched to a gene: 7. The CDR3: CASSPRPGTANTGELFF. CDR3 coding DNA: TGTGCCAGCTCACCACGTCCTGGGACAGCCAACACCGGGGAGCTGTTTTTT.

The chain joins TRBV11-2 to TRBJ2-7; 12 nucleotides agree with TRBD1. J gave up 7 bases and V 4 bases, and 11 bases lay outside the gene matches. This CDR3 comprises 16 residues. CDR1 is SGHAT and CDR2 is FQNNGV in the germline V gene. CDR3 loop: CASSYAPGQGASEQYF. CDR3 nucleotides: TGTGCCAGCAGCTATGCACCGGGACAGGGGGCGAGTGAGCAGTACTTC.

This CDR3 is CASCRQGYGYTF. The CDR3 bases are TGTGCCAGCTGTCGACAGGGCTATGGCTACACCTTC. The genes are TRBV28 and TRBJ1-2; 7 bases map to TRBD1. The CDR3 is made up of 12 amino acids. Germline V lookup: CDR1 MDHEN, CDR2 SYDVKM. V lost 8 bases and J lost 4; bases outside the gene matches: 4.

The chain links TRBV4-3 to TRBJ2-7, with 7 nucleotides matching TRBD1. Germline loops: CDR1 LGHNA, CDR2 YSLEER. The junction had 5 bases not matched to a gene; V was cut back by 3 bases and J by 0 bases. CDR3 length: 15 amino acids. CDR3 bases: TGCGCCAGCAGCCAGGACAGGATGAGCTCCTACGAGCAGTACTTC. This translates into CASSQDRMSSYEQYF.

V is TRBV15 and J is TRBJ2-1; D is ambiguous. Trimming pared 1 base from V and 2 bases from J, leaving 6 bases between. Germline CDR1 and CDR2: LNHNV and YYDKDF (reference sequence). The CDR3 loop spans 14 amino acids. The CDR3 reads CATSRGATYNEQFF. The CDR3 DNA is TGTGCCACCAGCAGAGGGGCGACCTACAATGAGCAGTTCTTC.

CDR3 region: CASSPGVDYGYTF. CDR3 DNA: TGTGCCAGCTCTCCGGGGGTCGACTATGGCTACACCTTC. This chain uses TRBV18 with TRBJ1-2; maybe TRBD1 (5 bases). With 6 bases removed from V and 3 bases from J, the gap between germline ends came to 11 bases. Germline V gives CDR1 KGHSH, CDR2 LQKENI. The CDR3 totals 13 residues.

The chain employs TRBV23-1 and TRBJ2-6; 7 bases fit TRBD1. TRBV23-1 carries the ORF label, with uncertain function. The ends lost 10 bases at V and 4 bases at J; junction bases unmatched: 16. This CDR3 is 17 amino acids long. CDR3 sequence: CANRTGTDSGGANVLTF. The CDR3 DNA sequence: TGCGCCAACCGTACCGGGACAGACTCAGGGGGGGCCAACGTCCTGACTTTC.

This clone has just a few counts. This chain uses TRBV7-2 with TRBJ1-2; D gene ambiguous. Trimming removed 5 bases from V and 2 bases from J, with 18 bases in between. Germline V lookup: CDR1 SGHTA, CDR2 FQGNSA. The CDR3 loop spans 16 amino acids. CDR3 DNA sequence: TGTGCCAGCAGCCAGGAGGTGGTGCCGAGAAACTATGGCTACACCTTC. Protein: CASSQEVVPRNYGYTF.

This rearrangement joins TRBV9 to TRBJ2-2, with 7 positions matching TRBD2. Germline assignment: CDR1 SGDLS and CDR2 YYNGEE. CDR3 length equals 17 residues. Trimming cost V 0 bases and J 5 bases; bases outside gene matches: 10. This chain's CDR3 is CASSVEVASGLTGELFF. The CDR3 nucleotides are TGTGCCAGCAGCGTAGAGGTTGCTAGCGGCCTGACCGGGGAGCTGTTTTTT. The variable domain in full, completed from reference TRBV9 and TRBJ2-2, reads DSGVTQTPKHLITATGQRVTLRCSPRSGDLSVYWYQQSLDQGLQFLIQYYNGEERAKGNILERFSAQQFPDLHSELNLSSLELGDSALYFCASSVEVASGLTGELFFGEGSRLTVL.

The chain has TRBV12-3 or TRBV12-4 and TRBJ2-5, with D perhaps matching TRBD2 (5 bases). The V gene lost 6 bases and the J gene lost 3 bases, with 11 bases spanning the gap. The CDR3 loop spans 13 amino acids. This CDR3 reads CASRKRHEETQYF. The CDR3 nucleotides read TGTGCCAGCAGAAAGCGGCACGAAGAGACCCAGTACTTC.

The V call is TRBV6-1, the J call TRBJ2-7, with D uncertain. Between the trimmed V and J ends, which lost 0 bases and 6 bases, there was a span of 12 bases. The CDR3 length is 14 residues. Germline CDR1 is MNHNS and CDR2 is SASEGT. CDR3 amino acids: CASSEAAADGEQYF. CDR3 sequence (DNA): TGTGCCAGCAGTGAAGCCGCGGCTGATGGCGAGCAGTACTTC.

The rearrangement joins TRBV28 to TRBJ1-1; no firm D call. Looked up from germline, CDR1 is MDHEN and CDR2 is SYDVKM. V dropped 8 bases and J dropped 1 base, with 20 bases sitting between them. This CDR3 has 16 residues. CDR3 region: CASRRTVVRGNTEAFF. DNA for the CDR3: TGTGCCAGCCGACGGACCGTCGTCCGGGGGAACACTGAAGCTTTCTTT. Filled out from reference TRBV28 and TRBJ1-1, the complete variable domain reads DVKVTQSSRYLVKRTGEKVFLECVQDMDHENMFWYRQDPGLGLRLIYFSYDVKMKEKGDIPEGYSVSREKKERFSLILESASTNQTSMYLCASRRTVVRGNTEAFFGQGTRLTVV.

The gene calls are TRBV14 and TRBJ2-3; unclear D gene. CDR3 length: 15 amino acids. V lost 4 bases and J lost 2, with 13 bases in between. The germline V gene has CDR1 SGHDN and CDR2 FVKESK. The CDR3 here is CASSPSRTNTDTQYF. The CDR3, as DNA: TGTGCCAGCAGCCCTTCCCGAACAAACACAGATACGCAGTATTTT. The whole variable domain, remainder taken from reference TRBV14 and TRBJ2-3, is EAGVTQFPSHSVIEKGQTVTLRCDPISGHDNLYWYRRVMGKEIKFLLHFVKESKQDESGMPNNRFLAERTGGTYSTLKVQPAELEDSGVYFCASSPSRTNTDTQYFGPGTRLTVL.

The gene calls are TRBV6-6 and TRBJ2-7; no clear D. There are 13 residues in the CDR3. Deletions cut 5 bases from V and 3 bases from J, with 11 bases between. In germline, CDR1 is MNHNY, CDR2 SVGAGI (reference sequence). The CDR3 DNA is TGTGCCAGCAGTAGGAGAAGTATCTACGAGCAGTACTTC. This encodes CASSRRSIYEQYF.